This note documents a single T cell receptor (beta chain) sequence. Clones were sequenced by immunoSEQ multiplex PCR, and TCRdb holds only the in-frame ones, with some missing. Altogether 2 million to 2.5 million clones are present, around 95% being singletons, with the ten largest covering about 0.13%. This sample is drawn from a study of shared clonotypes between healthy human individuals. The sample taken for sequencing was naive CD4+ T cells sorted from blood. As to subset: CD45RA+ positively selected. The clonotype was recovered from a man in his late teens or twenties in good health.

This CDR3 reads CASSEQGHLQETQYF. CDR3 nucleotides: TGTGCCAGCAGTGAACAGGGGCACCTGCAAGAGACCCAGTACTTC. The gene calls are TRBV6-1 and TRBJ2-5; possibly TRBD1 for D (6 bases). The CDR3 runs 15 residues. The germline gives CDR1 MNHNS, CDR2 SASEGT. V was pared by 2 bases and J by 2 bases, with 12 bases between.